Below, one T cell receptor beta chain is given with its context. Which antigen it targets is not known. No much larger clone exists at a distance of one base, and base qualities are not known. This record belongs to a study of neurological immune-mediated disorders (dated by TCRdb to about 2019). Broadly, across the study: Using UMI-based sequencing, the study compared peripheral blood TCR-beta repertoires from patients with HTLV-I-associated myelopathy (HAM/TSP), patients with multiple sclerosis, and healthy controls. The 90 to 120 TCR-beta libraries covered PBMC samples along with longitudinal samples, technical triplicates, and paired sorted CD4+ and CD8+ T-cell subsets. The cohort included 68 subjects: about 15 with HAM/TSP, roughly 34 with multiple sclerosis, and some 20 healthy controls. Results and caveats for the whole study, not just this receptor: No identical CDR3 amino acid sequences were shared among expanded clones across subjects, suggesting private TCR-beta repertoires in all groups. The highest TCR clonal expansion was observed in HAM/TSP patients, whereas the lowest was observed in MS patients, even when compared with healthy controls.

To synthesize cDNA, template-switch 5'RACE was performed with a primer carrying a 10-nucleotide random unique molecular identifier so that each TCR transcript was tagged. Every sequencing run covered 15-18 subjects and yielded more than 180 million TCR-beta sequences. The RNeasy kit was used to extract total RNA. The KAPA Real-time Library Amplification kit was used to amplify TCR-beta VDJ regions with primers targeting the TCR constant region and the 5'RACE anchor. Sample indexes and Illumina adaptors were added in a first PCR, and a second PCR then increased library yield. After Ampure bead purification, the TCR product of roughly 650 bp was size-selected on a 2% E-gel SizeSelection system. Before pooling, libraries had their quality checked on a Bioanalyzer, their concentration measured with Qubit, and their quantity determined with the Kapa Library Quantification kit. Paired-end 2 x 150 bp sequencing of the libraries was performed on an Illumina HiSeq 2500. To increase sequence diversity, about 24-32% phiX was spiked into each library pool. On the study's bioinformatics: The UMI-based MiGEC pipeline processed quality-filtered reads and removed over 90% of raw TCR sequences during error correction. VDJ genes were aligned to IMGT germline references, and each clonotype was defined by a unique CDR3 amino acid sequence together with V-J genes. Clonal expansion, Shannon diversity, and CDR3 relatedness (CalcPairwiseDistances, ClusterSamples) were evaluated with VDJtools, and phylogenetic trees were built with CLCbio workbench. Clones with at least 8 unique UMIs were defined as expanded, with this threshold being based on coefficient-of-variation modelling across technical triplicates. The public sequencing data were trimmed at Q25 with fastp and processed into clonotypes with MiXCR by TCRdb, which kept only in-frame beta chains. Rows matching on CDR3 protein sequence are summarized as one entry with the most common DNA and genes. The authors' filters were not applied to this entry. Within this sample are 4,000 or so distinct CDR3 sequences, with 30% to 35% of them counted one time only. The ten largest make up roughly two fifths of the sample.

For the sorted-subset TCR libraries, the starting material was about 930,000 sorted CD4+ or CD8+ T cells. Peripheral blood was subjected to Ficoll-Hypaque density gradient centrifugation to isolate PBMCs, which were then cryopreserved in liquid nitrogen. Paired sorted CD4+ and CD8+ subsets came from healthy controls, HAM/TSP patients and MS patients. CDR1 is given as MNHEY and CDR2 as SVGAGI, both from the germline V gene. The CDR3 contains 15 residues, cysteine and phenylalanine counted. The entry retains the CDR3 DNA only, 45 bases that are in frame from base 1. Germline trimming amounts to 3 bases on V and 3 bases on J, with 4 as the count of junction bases outside the gene matches.

The sequenced sample consisted of CD8+ T cells from blood. The sequence was collected from a man aged 50 or older with HTLV-1-associated myelopathy (HAM/TSP). The chain uses TRBV6-5 and TRBJ2-1, and TRBD1 matches 8 of the central bases. The CDR3 region reads CASSYPGQGYNEQFF. In nucleotides, the sequence is TGTGCCAGCAGTTATCCCGGACAGGGCTACAATGAGCAGTTCTTC.